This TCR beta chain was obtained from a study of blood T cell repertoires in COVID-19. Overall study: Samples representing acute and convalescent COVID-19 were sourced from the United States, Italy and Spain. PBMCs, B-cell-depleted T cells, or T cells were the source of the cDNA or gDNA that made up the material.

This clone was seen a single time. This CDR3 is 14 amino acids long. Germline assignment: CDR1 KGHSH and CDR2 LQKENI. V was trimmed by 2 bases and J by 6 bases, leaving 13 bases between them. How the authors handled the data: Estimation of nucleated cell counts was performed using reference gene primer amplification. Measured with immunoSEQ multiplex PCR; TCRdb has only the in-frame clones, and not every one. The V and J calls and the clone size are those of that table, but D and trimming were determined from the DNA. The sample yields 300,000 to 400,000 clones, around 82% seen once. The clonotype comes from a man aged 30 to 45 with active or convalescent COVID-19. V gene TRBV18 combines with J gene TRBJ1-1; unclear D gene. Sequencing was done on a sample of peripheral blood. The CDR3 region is CASSPWDERAEAFF. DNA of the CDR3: TGTGCCAGCTCACCATGGGATGAGAGGGCTGAAGCTTTCTTT.